The rows below give T cell receptor beta chains drawn from one sample of a study of blood T cell repertoires in COVID-19. Generated by immunoSEQ multiplex PCR, the TCRdb table keeps only in-frame clones and is missing some. The sample consists of around 82,000 clones, 86% of them appearing once. Sequencing input: peripheral blood. These receptors originate from a man older than 75 with COVID-19, enrolled during active disease. CDR3s include the opening cysteine and the closing phenylalanine or tryptophan. A D gene is named only where the DNA matches it firmly. Only part of the rows carry a size: once, few, many, or a class if the clone is expanded.

clone size,V gene,J gene,D gene,CDR3 DNA,CDR3 protein
.,TRBV18,TRBJ2-2,.,TGTGCCAGCTCACCGCCCGCAGTGAACACCGGGGAGCTGTTTTTT,CASSPPAVNTGELFF
few,TRBV7-9,TRBJ2-7,.,TGTGCCAGCAGCTCACAGGGCTACGAGCAGTACTTC,CASSSQGYEQYF
.,TRBV28,TRBJ1-5,.,TGTGCCAGCAGCCTCGGGATCCTTAGCAATCAGCCCCAGCATTTT,CASSLGILSNQPQHF
.,TRBV20-1,TRBJ1-1,.,TGCAGCCCGACAGCTGGCACTGAAGCTTTCTTT,CSPTAGTEAFF
.,TRBV5-1,TRBJ1-1,.,TGCGCCAGCAGATACTCAGGGGACACTGAAGCTTTCTTT,CASRYSGDTEAFF
.,TRBV7-8,TRBJ1-3,.,TGTGCCAGCAGCTTAGGGGCCCTGGGGGGGAGCTCTGGAAACACCATATATTTT,CASSLGALGGSSGNTIYF
.,TRBV15,TRBJ2-7,TRBD1,TGTGCCACCAGCAACAGGGGGCAGGGGAACGAGCAGTACTTC,CATSNRGQGNEQYF
.,TRBV9,TRBJ1-5,TRBD1,TGTGCCAGCAGCGCCGGGACAGGGCCCGTGAATCAGCCCCAGCATTTT,CASSAGTGPVNQPQHF
.,TRBV29-1,TRBJ1-2,.,TGCAGCGTTGCGAGGGGGTCTAACTATGGCTACACCTTC,CSVARGSNYGYTF
.,TRBV7-6,TRBJ2-5,TRBD2,TGTGCCAGCAGCCGCAATGTCCCCGGGGGGGAGACCCAGTACTTC,CASSRNVPGGETQYF
.,TRBV25-1,TRBJ2-7,TRBD1,TGTGCCAGCAGCCGACAGGGTGGTTACGAGCAGTACTTC,CASSRQGGYEQYF
.,TRBV19,TRBJ1-1,TRBD1,TGTGCCAGTAGTATGAGGACAGGGGGCAACACTGAAGCTTTCTTT,CASSMRTGGNTEAFF
.,TRBV6-5,TRBJ1-4,.,TGTGCCAGCAGCGTCCTGAGCGACAGAGTTTTT,CASSVLSDRVF
.,TRBV7-2,TRBJ1-5,TRBD1,TGTGCCAGCAGCCCAGAGTGGGACAGTCAGCCCCAGCATTTT,CASSPEWDSQPQHF
.,TRBV11-3,TRBJ1-1,.,TGTGCCAGCAGCTTAGACATCACGGTGAACACTGAAGCTTTCTTT,CASSLDITVNTEAFF
.,TRBV18,TRBJ1-6,.,TGTGCCAGCTCCCTACAGGGAACCCCAAATTCACCCCTCCACTTT,CASSLQGTPNSPLHF
few,TRBV7-8,TRBJ1-1,TRBD1,TGTGCCAGCAGCGTGGACAGGGGGCGAACTGAAGCTTTCTTT,CASSVDRGRTEAFF
.,TRBV19,TRBJ1-1,TRBD1,TGTGCCAGTAGCGACAGGGGCCCCACTGAAGCTTTCTTT,CASSDRGPTEAFF
.,TRBV6-2/TRBV6-3,TRBJ2-4,TRBD1,TGTGCCAGCAGTACAGGGGGCAAGGTAGCCAAAAACATTCAGTACTTC,CASSTGGKVAKNIQYF